The 21 T cell receptor beta chains presented below share a single source sample, sequenced in a study of post-analysis software for immune sequencing data (dated by TCRdb to between 2014 and 2017). Here is what the overall study found, with its caveats: Roughly 5 TRBV segments, including TRBV5-6, TRBV5-1 and TRBV20-1, were significantly more frequent in patients than controls.

Their specific antigens are unknown. The method behind the library was PCR. The run used an Illumina HiSeq 2500. To reduce PCR and sequencing biases, unique molecular identifiers were incorporated into the TCR beta cDNA libraries. TCRdb reprocessing: public reads trimmed at Q25 with fastp, clones called with MiXCR, in-frame beta chains kept. Merged by CDR3 protein, the rows form single entries marked with the most common genes and DNA. The sample table contains around 440,000 distinct CDR3 sequences; only one count was recorded for roughly 45% of them. Of the sample, 9% to 14% falls within the top ten clones. Sequencing input: blood. Receptor source: a girl aged 10-17 years with multiple sclerosis.

This clonotype was seen more than once but under ten times. Here the CDR3 reads CASSQDRGSNTGELFF. CDR3 nucleotides: TGCGCCAGCAGCCAAGACAGGGGATCGAACACCGGGGAGCTGTTTTTT. The rearrangement links TRBV4-1 to TRBJ2-2, with D perhaps TRBD1 (6 bases). The CDR3 has 16 residues. V gave up 0 bases and J gave up 0 bases, with 8 bases separating them. Germline CDR1 and CDR2: MGHRA and YSYEKL.

There are a few counts of this clonotype. The chain links TRBV5-1 to TRBJ2-3; D may be TRBD2 (5 bases). Deletions cut 2 bases from V and 4 bases from J, with 14 bases between. Germline CDR1 SGHRS, CDR2 YFSETQ. This CDR3 comprises 15 residues. The CDR3 DNA reads as TGCGCCAGCAGCTTCAGCGGCCCTGGGGCAGATACGCAGTATTTT. Its protein product is CASSFSGPGADTQYF.

This sequence joins TRBV20-1 and TRBJ2-7, with D perhaps matching TRBD2 (5 bases). CDR1 and CDR2 from the germline V gene are DFQATT and SNEGSKA (reference sequence). CDR3 size: 13 residues. Trimming stripped 4 bases from V and 7 bases from J, with 17 bases between. CDR3 nucleotide sequence: TGCAGTGCTAATAGCGAGGCACTACGTGAGCAGTACTTC. Its translation: CSANSEALREQYF.

In its sample, this clonotype was seen a few times. The CDR3 sequence is CAARQVRYDGYTF. The CDR3 DNA follows: TGTGCCGCCCGACAGGTGAGGTACGATGGCTACACCTTC. The gene calls are TRBV7-9 and TRBJ1-2; D is perhaps TRBD1 (6 bases). CDR3 size: 13 residues. The germline gives CDR1 SEHNR, CDR2 FQNEAQ (reference sequence). V lost 11 bases to trimming and J lost 6 bases, with 19 bases between them.

In this sample, this clonotype turned up once. V gene TRBV3-1 combines with J gene TRBJ2-2, with D perhaps assigned TRBD1 or TRBD2 (5 bases each). Trimming left V 5 bases short and J 2 bases short, with 12 bases between. The CDR3 extends over 15 amino acids. Germline assignment: CDR1 LGHDT and CDR2 YNNKEL (reference sequence). CDR3 in DNA: TGTGCCAGCAGCTATCGGGACGAAAACACCGGGGAGCTGTTTTTT. Protein: CASSYRDENTGELFF.

The rearrangement joins TRBV6-2 or TRBV6-3 to TRBJ2-7, with D uncertain. In germline, CDR1 is MNHEY, CDR2 SVGEGT. The CDR3 has 12 amino acids. V gave up 2 bases and J gave up 3 bases, with 5 bases separating them. For the CDR3, the DNA is TGTGCCAGCAGTTACACCGACTACGAGCAGTACTTC. As protein: CASSYTDYEQYF.

The rearrangement uses TRBV6-5 and TRBJ1-6; D call uncertain. Trimming shortened V by 0 bases and J by 9 bases, and 6 bases separated the two germline ends. This CDR3 has 13 amino acids. Germline CDR1 is MNHEY and CDR2 is SVGAGI. The CDR3 loop is CASSYSGVSPLHF. The CDR3 bases are TGTGCCAGCAGTTACTCCGGCGTTTCACCCCTCCACTTT.

The chain combines TRBV7-3 with TRBJ2-3, with D possibly TRBD1 on 5 matching bases. Germline-derived CDR1 and CDR2 are SGHTA and FQGTGA. This CDR3 has 15 residues. Trimming took off 5 bases at V and 5 bases at J, with 17 bases between the two ends. In DNA form, the CDR3 reads TGTGCCAGCAGCCCCCAGGCAGGGCCCGTAGATACGCAGTATTTT. Translating gives CASSPQAGPVDTQYF.

This clonotype has only a few counts. The J gene is TRBJ2-1, the V gene TRBV5-1; D is possibly TRBD2 (6 bases). V was cut by 1 base and J by 11 bases, with 22 bases left in between. CDR1 is SGHRS, CDR2 YFSETQ, per germline. The CDR3 runs to 16 residues. CDR3 coding DNA: TGCGCCAGCAGCTTGTCTGCTAGCGACCTCTCCTCGCAGCAGTTCTTC. Its translation: CASSLSASDLSSQQFF.

The chain uses TRBV29-1 and TRBJ2-1; possibly TRBD1 for D (6 bases). Germline CDR1 reads SQVTM; CDR2 reads ANQGSEA. Trimming stripped 2 bases from V and 7 bases from J, with 6 bases between. CDR3 length: 11 residues. The CDR3 is CSVEQGNEQFF. CDR3 bases: TGCAGCGTTGAACAGGGGAATGAGCAGTTCTTC.

The V call is TRBV9, the J call TRBJ2-1; 10 bases match TRBD1. The V gene's germline CDR1 is SGDLS and CDR2 YYNGEE. V shed 6 bases, J shed 9 bases, and the junction held 15 bases outside the gene matches. The CDR3 consists of 16 residues. CDR3 DNA: TGTGCCAGCAACTTAGGAGGGGGACAGGGGAAGGGTGAGCAGTTCTTC. Its translation is CASNLGGGQGKGEQFF.

This chain links TRBV29-1 with TRBJ2-7, with 7 positions matching TRBD1. This CDR3 has 13 amino acids. V trimming: 4 bases; J trimming: 1 base; junction bases outside the gene matches: 4. The germline V gene has CDR1 SQVTM and CDR2 ANQGSEA. Here the CDR3 DNA reads TGCAGCGTTGCTTCGGGACAGTCCTACGAGCAGTACTTC. Amino acids: CSVASGQSYEQYF.

The V gene is TRBV20-1, the J gene TRBJ2-7; 8 nucleotides agree with TRBD1. CDR3 length: 15 amino acids. CDR1 DFQATT and CDR2 SNEGSKA come from the germline V gene (reference sequence). With 3 bases clipped from V and 6 bases from J, the junction kept 13 bases outside the gene matches. DNA for the CDR3: TGCAGTGCTAGGGCCCCGGGACAGGCGTCCCTCGAGCAGTACTTC. It encodes CSARAPGQASLEQYF.

This chain links TRBV29-1 with TRBJ2-1; 9 bases fit TRBD1. The CDR3 has 12 amino acids. Trimming cost V 7 bases and J 6 bases; bases outside gene matches: 4. In germline, CDR1 is SQVTM, CDR2 ANQGSEA. As DNA, the CDR3 is TGCAGCGCGGACAGGGGCCGCAATGAGCAGTTCTTC. It is translated as CSADRGRNEQFF.

V gene TRBV20-1 combines with J gene TRBJ2-4, with 8 bases that match TRBD2. Judging by the DNA end, TRBJ2-7 fits better; the J call may be wrong. Germline values: CDR1 DFQATT, CDR2 SNEGSKA (reference sequence). The CDR3 loop spans 14 amino acids. CDR3: CSARGLASNYEQYF. The CDR3 region has the DNA TGCAGTGCTAGAGGACTAGCGAGTAACTACGAGCAGTACTTC.

Ten or more counts support this clonotype. This rearrangement joins TRBV20-1 to TRBJ2-7, with TRBD1 identical over 8 bases. V lost 8 bases and J lost 2; bases outside the gene matches: 5. The CDR3 consists of 12 residues. The germline V gene has CDR1 DFQATT and CDR2 SNEGSKA (reference sequence). The CDR3 reads CSTRDRTYEQYF. CDR3 DNA: TGCAGTACCCGGGACAGGACCTACGAGCAGTACTTC.

This chain connects TRBV20-1 to TRBJ2-5, with D unresolved. This CDR3 is built from 12 residues. Germline loops: CDR1 DFQATT, CDR2 SNEGSKA (reference sequence). The CDR3 DNA follows: TGCAGGGCCTCGGTCGGTACGGAGACCCAGTACTTC. Encoded protein: CRASVGTETQYF.

This chain connects TRBV7-8 to TRBJ2-1; 8 bases match TRBD2. The CDR3 contains 14 residues. The V and J ends lost 5 bases and 5 bases, in that order; junction bases with no gene match: 5. Looked up from germline, CDR1 is SGHVS and CDR2 is FQNEAQ. CDR3 sequence reads: CASSVTSDNNEQFF. The CDR3 nucleotides read TGTGCCAGCAGCGTGACTAGCGACAACAATGAGCAGTTCTTC.

The chain employs TRBV2 and TRBJ2-1, with 7 bases matching TRBD2. CDR3 length: 12 amino acids. Germline loops: CDR1 SNHLY, CDR2 FYNNEI. Trimming removed 6 bases from V and 8 bases from J; junction bases left unmatched: 4. In DNA, the CDR3 is TGTGCCAGCAGCGCGGCGGGAGATGAGCAGTTCTTC. Amino acid sequence: CASSAAGDEQFF.

This sequence joins TRBV29-1 and TRBJ1-2; D not resolved. Trimming stripped 5 bases from V and 7 bases from J, with 23 bases between. This CDR3 has 15 residues. The germline CDR1 and CDR2 sequences are SQVTM and ANQGSEA. CDR3 in amino acids: CSVNGGRDGLGGYTF. The CDR3 DNA reads TGCAGCGTTAATGGCGGGCGGGATGGTCTAGGTGGCTACACCTTC.

This clonotype was observed many times. The rearrangement joins TRBV19 to TRBJ2-1; 11 positions match TRBD2. The CDR3 length is 15 residues. Per the germline V gene, CDR1 is LNHDA and CDR2 is SQIVND (reference sequence). Trimming at V came to 3 bases and at J to 7 bases, leaving 5 bases not matched to a gene. The CDR3 loop is CASSILAGGKNEQFF. The DNA for the CDR3 is TGTGCCAGTAGTATCTTAGCGGGAGGGAAGAATGAGCAGTTCTTC. Filled out from reference TRBV19 and TRBJ2-1, the complete variable domain reads DGGITQSPKYLFRKEGQNVTLSCEQNLNHDAMYWYRQDPGQGLRLIYYSQIVNDFQKGDIAEGYSVSREKKESFPLTVTSAQKNPTAFYLCASSILAGGKNEQFFGPGTRLTVL.